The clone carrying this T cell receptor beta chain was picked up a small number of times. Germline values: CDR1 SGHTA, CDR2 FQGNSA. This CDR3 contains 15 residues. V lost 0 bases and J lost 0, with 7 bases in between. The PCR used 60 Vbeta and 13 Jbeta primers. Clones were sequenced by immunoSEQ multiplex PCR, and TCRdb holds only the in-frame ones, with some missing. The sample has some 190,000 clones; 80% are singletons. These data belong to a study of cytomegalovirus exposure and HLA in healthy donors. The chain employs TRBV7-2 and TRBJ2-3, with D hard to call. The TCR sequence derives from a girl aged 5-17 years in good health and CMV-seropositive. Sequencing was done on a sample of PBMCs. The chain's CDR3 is CASSLATISTDTQYF. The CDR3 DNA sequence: TGTGCCAGCAGCTTAGCGACAATTAGCACAGATACGCAGTATTTT.